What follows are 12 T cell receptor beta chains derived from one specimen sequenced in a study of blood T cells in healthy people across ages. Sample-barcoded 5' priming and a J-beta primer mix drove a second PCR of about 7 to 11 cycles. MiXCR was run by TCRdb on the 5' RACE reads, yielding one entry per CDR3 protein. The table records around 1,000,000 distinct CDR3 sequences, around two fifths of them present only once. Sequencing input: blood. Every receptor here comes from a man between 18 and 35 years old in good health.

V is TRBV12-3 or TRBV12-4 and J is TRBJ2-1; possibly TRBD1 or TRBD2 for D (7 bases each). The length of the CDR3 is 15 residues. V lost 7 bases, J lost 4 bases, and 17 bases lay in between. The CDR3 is CASTPGGEGYNEQFF. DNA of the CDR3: TGTGCCAGCACCCCAGGGGGGGAAGGATACAATGAGCAGTTCTTC.

The CDR3 nucleotides read TGCGCCAGCAGCAATCCCACCGGGACTAGCGCTGGGGGATTGAACACCGGGGAGCTGTTTTTT. It codes for CASSNPTGTSAGGLNTGELFF. V usage is TRBV5-1 and J usage is TRBJ2-2, with 10 bases aligning to TRBD2. This CDR3 has 21 residues. Losses at the gene ends were 4 bases for V and 1 base for J; bases not matched to a gene: 19. In germline, CDR1 is SGHRS, CDR2 YFSETQ.

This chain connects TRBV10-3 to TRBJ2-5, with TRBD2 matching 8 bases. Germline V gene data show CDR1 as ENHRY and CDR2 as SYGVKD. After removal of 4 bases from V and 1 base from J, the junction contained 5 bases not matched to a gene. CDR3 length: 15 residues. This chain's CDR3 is CAISGSSGAQETQYF. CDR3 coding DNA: TGTGCCATCAGTGGGAGTAGCGGGGCCCAAGAGACCCAGTACTTC.

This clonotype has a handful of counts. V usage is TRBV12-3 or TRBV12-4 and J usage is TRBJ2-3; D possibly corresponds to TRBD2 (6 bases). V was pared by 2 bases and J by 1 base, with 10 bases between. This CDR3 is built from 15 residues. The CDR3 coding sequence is TGTGCCAGCAGTTTACGGACTACGGGCACAGATACGCAGTATTTT. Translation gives CASSLRTTGTDTQYF.

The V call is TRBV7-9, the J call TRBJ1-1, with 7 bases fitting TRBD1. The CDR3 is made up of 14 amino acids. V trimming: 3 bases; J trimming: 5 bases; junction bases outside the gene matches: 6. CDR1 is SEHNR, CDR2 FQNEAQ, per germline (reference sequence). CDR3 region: CASSLIEQGTEAFF. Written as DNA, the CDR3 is TGTGCCAGCAGCTTGATCGAACAGGGGACTGAAGCTTTCTTT.

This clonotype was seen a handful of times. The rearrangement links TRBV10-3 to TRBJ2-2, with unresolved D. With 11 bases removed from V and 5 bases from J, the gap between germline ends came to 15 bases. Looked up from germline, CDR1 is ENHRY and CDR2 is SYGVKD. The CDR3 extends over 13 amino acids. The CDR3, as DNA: TGTGCCTCCTGGGTATTCGAGACCGGGGAGCTGTTTTTT. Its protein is CASWVFETGELFF.

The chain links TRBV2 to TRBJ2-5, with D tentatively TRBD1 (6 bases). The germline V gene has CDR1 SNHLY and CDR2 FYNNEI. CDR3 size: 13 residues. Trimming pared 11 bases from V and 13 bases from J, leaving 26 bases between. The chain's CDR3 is CAGNNGQPGFLYF. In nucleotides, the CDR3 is TGTGCCGGAAATAACGGACAGCCGGGATTTCTGTACTTC. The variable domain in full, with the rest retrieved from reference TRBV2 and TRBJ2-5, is EPEVTQTPSHQVTQMGQEVILRCVPISNHLYFYWYRQILGQKVEFLVSFYNNEISEKSEIFDDQFSVERPDGSNFTLKIRSTKLEDSAMYFCAGNNGQPGFLYFGPGTRLLVL.

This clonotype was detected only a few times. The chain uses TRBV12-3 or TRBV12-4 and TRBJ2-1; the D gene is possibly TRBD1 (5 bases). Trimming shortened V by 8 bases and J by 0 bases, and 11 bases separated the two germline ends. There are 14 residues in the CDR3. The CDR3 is CASGAPSSYNEQFF. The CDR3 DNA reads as TGTGCCAGCGGGGCCCCAAGCTCCTACAATGAGCAGTTCTTC.

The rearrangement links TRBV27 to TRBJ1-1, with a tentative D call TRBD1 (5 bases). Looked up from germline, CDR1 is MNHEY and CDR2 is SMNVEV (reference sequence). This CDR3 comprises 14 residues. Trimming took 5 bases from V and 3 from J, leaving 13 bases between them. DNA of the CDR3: TGTGCCAGCAGTGTACGGGGGGGTCACACTGAAGCTTTCTTT. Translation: CASSVRGGHTEAFF.

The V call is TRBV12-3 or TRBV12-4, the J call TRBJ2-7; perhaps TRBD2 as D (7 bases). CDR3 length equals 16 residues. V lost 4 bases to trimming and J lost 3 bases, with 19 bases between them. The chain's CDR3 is CASSSDRLAGDYEQYF. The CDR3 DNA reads TGTGCCAGCAGTTCAGACCGACTAGCAGGGGACTACGAGCAGTACTTC.

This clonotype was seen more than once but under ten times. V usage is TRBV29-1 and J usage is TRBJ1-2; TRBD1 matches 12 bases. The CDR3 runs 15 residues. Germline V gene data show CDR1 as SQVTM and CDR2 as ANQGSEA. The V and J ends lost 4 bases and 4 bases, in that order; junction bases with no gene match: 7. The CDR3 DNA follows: TGCAGCGTTGCGGGACAGGGGGCGCAGGCCTATGGCTACACCTTC. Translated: CSVAGQGAQAYGYTF.

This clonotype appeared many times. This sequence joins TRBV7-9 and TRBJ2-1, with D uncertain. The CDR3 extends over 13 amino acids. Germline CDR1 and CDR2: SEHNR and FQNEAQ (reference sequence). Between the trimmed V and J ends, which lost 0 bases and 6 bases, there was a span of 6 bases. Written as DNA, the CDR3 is TGTGCCAGCAGCTTAGCAGGATTCAATGAGCAGTTCTTC. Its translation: CASSLAGFNEQFF.